These 5 T cell receptor beta chains share one sample of origin, sequenced in a study of cytomegalovirus exposure and HLA in healthy donors. Profiled with immunoSEQ multiplex PCR; TCRdb holds only in-frame clones, not every one. Found here are roughly 80,000 clones, roughly 95% of them singletons; the top ten hold 2.5% to 3.5%. The specimen sequenced was PBMCs. The receptors originated from a woman younger than 35 in good health and CMV-seropositive.

The rearrangement links TRBV29-1 to TRBJ1-2; 10 bases match TRBD1. The germline V gene has CDR1 SQVTM and CDR2 ANQGSEA. The length of the CDR3 is 14 residues. Trimming cost V 5 bases and J 1 base; bases outside gene matches: 4. The CDR3 sequence is CSVIRTGGNYGYTF. As DNA, the CDR3 is TGCAGCGTTATACGGACAGGGGGTAACTATGGCTACACCTTC.

The chain is built from TRBV7-8 and TRBJ1-5, with D uncertain. V lost 1 base, J lost 3 bases, and 7 bases lay in between. Germline CDR1 reads SGHVS; CDR2 reads FQNEAQ. CDR3 length equals 14 residues. The CDR3 nucleotides read TGTGCCAGCAGCTTAGTAGCCTACAATCAGCCCCAGCATTTT. Translated, it gives CASSLVAYNQPQHF.

The rearrangement joins TRBV9 to TRBJ2-3, with TRBD2 as a possible D gene (5 bases). The germline CDR1 and CDR2 sequences are SGDLS and YYNGEE. V was trimmed by 4 bases and J by 15 bases, leaving 18 bases between them. The CDR3 covers 12 residues. CDR3 sequence (DNA): TGTGCCAGCAGCCGGCTGGCGGAGGATCACTATTTT. Protein product: CASSRLAEDHYF.

The V call is TRBV11-3, the J call TRBJ1-1, with no clear D. Germline values: CDR1 SGHNT, CDR2 YENEEA. V was trimmed by 1 base and J by 4 bases, leaving 7 bases between them. The CDR3 totals 13 residues. CDR3 DNA sequence: TGTGCCAGCAGCTTAGGTTCTAGCACTGAAGCTTTCTTT. It codes for CASSLGSSTEAFF. Drawing the rest from reference TRBV11-3 and TRBJ1-1, the complete variable domain is EAGVVQSPRYKIIEKKQPVAFWCNPISGHNTLYWYLQNLGQGPELLIRYENEEAVDDSQLPKDRFSAERLKGVDSTLKIQPAELGDSAVYLCASSLGSSTEAFFGQGTRLTVV.

The CDR3 loop is CASSENWGLAGEETQYF. CDR3 coding DNA: TGTGCCAGCAGCGAAAATTGGGGACTAGCGGGAGAAGAGACCCAGTACTTC. This chain connects TRBV9 to TRBJ2-5, with 14 bases matching TRBD2. The CDR3 contains 17 residues. Germline CDR1 SGDLS, CDR2 YYNGEE. V lost 3 bases and J lost 3; bases outside the gene matches: 7.